This T cell receptor (beta chain) was identified during a study of T cells after posttransplantation cyclophosphamide. CDR3 length: 12 amino acids. V lost 5 bases and J 5 bases, leaving 8 bases between the germline ends. Germline V gives CDR1 LNHDA, CDR2 SQIVND (reference sequence). Turning to this clone: Its cognate antigen is unknown.

Study results and limitations: Blood and skin or GI T cell repertoires showed limited TRB overlap. TRB clonality was highly associated with recipient CMV seropositivity and reactivation. Donor CD8+ memory clones often dominated recipient blood repertoires at later times.

Data came from immunoSEQ multiplex PCR; TCRdb stores just in-frame clones and leaves some out. The table shows roughly 15,000 clones, with approximately 80% occurring only once. Control samples came 1 year after myeloablative marrow transplants with methotrexate plus calcineurin inhibitor. This specimen consisted of PBMCs, obtained nearly 450 days after allogeneic stem cell transplant with calcineurin inhibitor and methotrexate. The receptor was isolated from a young adult male patient who received an allogeneic stem cell transplant from an unrelated donor, was CMV-positive, and had acute and chronic GVHD. A share of the T cells may be of graft donor origin. The chain carries TRBV19 and TRBJ2-3, with D maybe TRBD2 (5 bases). The CDR3 DNA reads as TGTGCCAGTAGTGCGGGTGGAGATACGCAGTATTTT. The encoded protein is CASSAGGDTQYF. Complete variable domain (other parts from reference TRBV19 and TRBJ2-3): DGGITQSPKYLFRKEGQNVTLSCEQNLNHDAMYWYRQDPGQGLRLIYYSQIVNDFQKGDIAEGYSVSREKKESFPLTVTSAQKNPTAFYLCASSAGGDTQYFGPGTRLTVL.